These T cell receptor beta chains were read from a single sample in a study of blood T cell repertoires in COVID-19. Data came from immunoSEQ multiplex PCR; TCRdb stores just in-frame clones and leaves some out. Among 150,000 or so clones, around 83% were seen once, and the ten largest hold 8.2%. Sequencing was carried out using peripheral blood. These receptors were taken from a woman aged 55-75 years with acute or convalescent COVID-19. Each CDR3 is given with its conserved first and last residue. Fields, in order: J gene, D gene, clone size, V gene, CDR3 protein, CDR3 DNA. A D gene is named only where the DNA matches it firmly. Size tells how often a clone was seen (once, few, many) or the class of an expanded clone, and some rows leave it out.

>TRBJ1-6|NA|NA|TRBV6-6
CASSYRAGNSPLHF
TGTGCCAGCAGTTACAGGGCGGGTAATTCACCCCTCCACTTT
>TRBJ1-1|TRBD1|NA|TRBV6-2/TRBV6-3
CASSYLGQGMHRTEAFF
TGTGCCAGCAGTTACCTCGGACAGGGCATGCATCGGACTGAAGCTTTCTTT
>TRBJ2-5|NA|NA|TRBV6-5
CASSYPTVNQETQYF
TGTGCCAGCAGTTACCCAACGGTGAACCAAGAGACCCAGTACTTC
>TRBJ2-7|NA|NA|TRBV28
CASSFPGSGEQYF
TGTGCCAGCAGTTTCCCAGGGTCGGGCGAGCAGTACTTC
>TRBJ2-2|TRBD1|NA|TRBV5-1
CASTEQGVFTGELFF
TGCGCCAGCACTGAACAGGGGGTTTTCACCGGGGAGCTGTTTTTT
>TRBJ2-2|TRBD1|NA|TRBV2
CASRYRQGMAGELFF
TGTGCCAGCAGGTATCGACAGGGGATGGCCGGGGAGCTGTTTTTT
>TRBJ1-3|NA|few|TRBV9
CASSPDPRGNTIYF
TGTGCCAGCAGCCCAGACCCTAGGGGGAACACCATATATTTT
>TRBJ2-3|TRBD2|NA|TRBV28
CASSLAPEGLYTDTQYF
TGTGCCAGCAGTTTAGCCCCCGAGGGACTATACACAGATACGCAGTATTTT
>TRBJ2-2|TRBD2|NA|TRBV10-2
CAASGGVAGELFF
TGCGCCGCCAGCGGGGGGGTGGCCGGGGAGCTGTTTTTT
>TRBJ2-5|NA|NA|TRBV13
CASSLDNSGGQETQYF
TGTGCCAGCAGCTTAGATAACTCCGGGGGACAAGAGACCCAGTACTTC
>TRBJ1-5|NA|few|TRBV19
CASSILGAQHF
TGTGCCAGTAGTATTCTAGGAGCCCAGCATTTT
>TRBJ2-3|TRBD2|NA|TRBV6-2/TRBV6-3
CASSYPGLAGGHPHRRDTQYF
TGTGCCAGCAGTTACCCCGGACTAGCGGGGGGGCATCCACATCGACGGGATACGCAGTATTTT
>TRBJ1-5|NA|few|TRBV28
CASSFRGSNQPQHF
TGTGCCAGCAGTTTCAGAGGGAGCAATCAGCCCCAGCATTTT
>TRBJ1-1|NA|many|TRBV7-8
CASSLGEGGIRHTEAFF
TGTGCCAGCAGCTTAGGGGAGGGGGGGATTAGGCACACTGAAGCTTTCTTT
>TRBJ2-1|TRBD2|once|TRBV11-2
CASTLGGGAHNEQFF
TGTGCCAGCACCCTAGGCGGGGGGGCCCACAATGAGCAGTTCTTC
>TRBJ2-3|TRBD2|NA|TRBV4-2
CASSQDLQRGASISTDTQYF
TGTGCCAGCAGCCAAGATCTTCAGCGGGGGGCCTCAATAAGCACAGATACGCAGTATTTT
>TRBJ2-1|TRBD2|NA|TRBV6-5
CASSKTSGGVPKQFF
TGTGCCAGCAGTAAAACTAGCGGGGGTGTCCCGAAGCAGTTCTTC
>TRBJ1-5|NA|NA|TRBV10-3
CAINQGSGQPQHF
TGTGCCATCAACCAGGGGTCAGGGCAGCCCCAGCATTTT